This TCR beta chain was profiled in a study of cytomegalovirus exposure and HLA in healthy donors. Overall study findings and caveats: A later analysis by the authors found several of the most significant clusters apparently linked to common viral pathogens. Likely technical artifact: a cluster of highly shared sequence variants. Certain indistinguishable V segments, among them TRBV6-2 and TRBV6-3, were excluded. Most TCR sequences proved rare, with some public TCRs found in many donors.

In regard to this clone: Antigen specificity is unknown.

V lost 1 base and J lost 6, with 12 bases in between. From germline, CDR1 is SGHVS and CDR2 FNYEAQ. The CDR3 loop spans 15 amino acids. The PCR contained 60 Vbeta and 13 Jbeta primers. Produced via immunoSEQ multiplex PCR; TCRdb's table is partial and in-frame only. This sample's table reports under 85,000 clones. The sequencing sample was made of PBMCs. The chain carries TRBV7-6 and TRBJ1-4; a weak D match, TRBD1 (5 bases). The sequence came from a boy aged 5-17 years in good health and CMV-seronegative. In DNA, the CDR3 is TGTGCCAGCAGCTTAGATCTGGGGGGGGATGAAAAACTGTTTTTT. Residues: CASSLDLGGDEKLFF.